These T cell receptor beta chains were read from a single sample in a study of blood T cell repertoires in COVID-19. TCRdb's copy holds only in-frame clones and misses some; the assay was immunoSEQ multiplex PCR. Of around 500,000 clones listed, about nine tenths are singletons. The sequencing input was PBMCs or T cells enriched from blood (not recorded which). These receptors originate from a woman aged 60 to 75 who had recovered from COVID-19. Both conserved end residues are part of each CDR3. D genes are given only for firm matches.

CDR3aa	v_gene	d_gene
CASSLVAGGLRETQYF	TRBV7-2	TRBD2
CSVDGGDGYTF	TRBV29-1	-
CASSTVRGWGGYTF	TRBV27	-
CASSGAGTGFGDTQYF	TRBV5-6	TRBD1
CASSLIVTGEQFF	TRBV11-2	-
CASSYGTGGSYGYTF	TRBV6-6	TRBD1
CAIRTGDNQPQHF	TRBV6-5	TRBD1
CASTPSRGFQPQHF	TRBV19	-
CASRKGFRDRGLYGGYTF	TRBV19	TRBD1
CATSRGRTLGGAGELFF	TRBV15	TRBD2
CASSLDAGAPGNTIYF	TRBV5-4	-
CASSQESEAFF	TRBV3-1/TRBV3-2	-
CASSGEGLSDEQFF	TRBV9	-
CASSQELSGDIQYF	TRBV4-2	-
CASSQTGTNNQPQHF	TRBV6-5	TRBD1
CASSYGQSYNSPLHF	TRBV6-6	-
CASTPPGTSTDTQYF	TRBV25-1	-
CASSLSQFYEQYF	TRBV27	-
CASSDPRTGVNQPQHF	TRBV6-1	TRBD1
CASTNRFHEQYF	TRBV6-5	-
CASEAGTGGQPQHF	TRBV2	TRBD1
CASSLPLAGRGTDTQYF	TRBV7-9	TRBD2
CASSFVGYREEAFF	TRBV27	-
CASSPGFQNTEAFF	TRBV19	-
CPRSRLPGNPNTGELFF	TRBV4-1	-
CASSEAGDRVQPQHF	TRBV6-1	TRBD1
CASSTGGLPRELFF	TRBV19	TRBD2
CASSPYALPHNSPLHF	TRBV28	-
CASSRDRGRSGANVLTF	TRBV18	TRBD1
CASSWGSSGNTIYF	TRBV6-5	-
CATSGGDTRSNQPQHF	TRBV24-1	-
CASSRGGDRETQYF	TRBV7-6	-
CASSLFRPGTSGYNEQFF	TRBV5-6	TRBD2
CASSDGTSGLEQFF	TRBV27	TRBD2
CASTGGREDTQYF	TRBV2	TRBD1
CATSDRTGGKNTQYF	TRBV24-1	TRBD1
CASRGTGTETQYF	TRBV12-3/TRBV12-4	TRBD1
CASSLDGQMNTEAFF	TRBV5-1	-
CASSLGLSPGDTQYF	TRBV11-2	-
CASSPTGTGVMNTEAFF	TRBV7-9	TRBD1
CASNRAGAEKLFF	TRBV19	-
CASSEFKGHQYF	TRBV2	-
CASSEYWQGNSPLHF	TRBV6-1	-
CASSQAGGFVEDTQYF	TRBV4-2	TRBD2
CASSQGVDSPLHF	TRBV7-8	TRBD1
CASLPPRTANTGELFF	TRBV19	-
CASSQVRDSRDLHF	TRBV3-1/TRBV3-2	TRBD1
CASSAGDSQETQYF	TRBV9	-
CASSQGGAHQPQHF	TRBV28	-
CASSPAAGTYNEQFF	TRBV5-1	-
CASSLLGDRGYEQYF	TRBV5-1	TRBD1
CASSYLAAYNEQFF	TRBV6-5	TRBD2
CASSLAVTAGGPNNEQFF	TRBV5-1	TRBD2
CASSKTGGGQPQHF	TRBV6-2/TRBV6-3	TRBD1
CASSDRTGIYEQYF	TRBV2	TRBD1
CASTPGRVLNEQYF	TRBV6-5	TRBD2